This paragraph covers one T cell receptor beta chain sequence. The antigen remains undetermined. The germline gene is not matched at one end of the junction; a read error may be the cause. RNA transcripts served as the template for amplifying TCR beta CDR3 regions. Initially, a first-round RT-PCR of the TCR CDR3 employed the HTBI primer set. TCRdb re-called the multiplex PCR reads through MiXCR, storing one row per CDR3 protein. Of 450,000 to 650,000 distinct CDR3 sequences listed, 14% were seen once; the top ten hold about 6.6%. This sample stems from a study of T cells in Graves' hyperthyroidism and ophthalmopathy. Germline V gene lookup returns CDR1 SGHDT and CDR2 YYEEEE. This CDR3 has 15 amino acids. Study conclusions and caveats: Model predictions of ophthalmopathy came a median approximately 6 months before onset.

Ophthalmopathy cases scored 3 or more on the Clinical Activity Score and 4 or more on NOSPECS grade, with duration below 3 months. PBMCs were derived from 9.5 to 10 ml fresh peripheral blood. Sequenced input: blood. The V call is TRBV5-6, the J call TRBJ2-3, with a weak D call TRBD2 (5 bases). The TCR comes from a woman aged 18-35 years with Graves' ophthalmopathy. The CDR3, as DNA: TGTGCCAGCAGCAACCCTAGAGGGTCGTGGGATACGCGGTATTTT. Amino acid sequence: CASSNPRGSWDTRYF.